Here is one T cell receptor beta chain with its context. Its specificity is unknown. Germline assignment: CDR1 GTSNPN and CDR2 SVGIG (reference sequence). The CDR3 spans 14 residues. V dropped 5 bases and J dropped 2 bases, with 14 bases sitting between them. PCR involved 60 Vbeta and 13 Jbeta primers. The repertoire was sequenced with immunoSEQ multiplex PCR; TCRdb's copy has only in-frame clones and lacks some. Among just over 200,000 clones listed, around four fifths were seen once. The sample originates from a study of cytomegalovirus exposure and HLA in healthy donors. The study, taken as a whole, reports: Per a prior analysis, the majority of TCR beta V segments were productive roughly 90% or roughly 30% of the time. Links to common viral pathogens appeared, in a later analysis, for several of the most significant clusters. Associated with cytomegalovirus, according to the listing, were some 180 TCR beta chains.

This chain joins TRBV30 and TRBJ2-3, with a weak D call TRBD2 (6 bases). The receptor was isolated from a man aged 50 to 59 in good health and CMV-seronegative. Specimen: PBMCs. The CDR3 loop reads CAWSSGGITDTQYF. DNA of the CDR3: TGTGCCTGGTCTTCTGGGGGGATCACAGATACGCAGTATTTT.